This T cell receptor (beta chain) originates from a study of shared clonotypes between healthy human individuals. Clones were sequenced by immunoSEQ multiplex PCR, and TCRdb holds only the in-frame ones, with some missing. This repertoire shows about 2 million clones, approximately 94% found once; its top ten account for roughly 1.1%. CDR1 is SGHVS and CDR2 is FQNEAQ in the germline V gene. The germline V and J ends were trimmed by 0 bases and 4 bases, with 10 bases remaining between them. The CDR3 covers 14 residues. Positive CCR7 selection of CD45RO-negative cells yielded the naive CD8 cells, and terminally differentiated effector memory CD45RA+ cells were excluded.

Sequenced sample: naive CD8+ T cells sorted from blood. V usage is TRBV7-8 and J usage is TRBJ2-7; a weak D match, TRBD1 (6 bases). The receptor comes from a man aged 18 to 30 in good health. The CDR3 loop reads CASSLAVRGYEQYF. The CDR3, as DNA: TGTGCCAGCAGCTTAGCGGTGAGGGGGTACGAGCAGTACTTC. Full variable domain (missing parts from reference TRBV7-8 and TRBJ2-7): GAGVSQSPRYKVAKRGQDVALRCDPISGHVSLFWYQQALGQGPEFLTYFQNEAQLDKSGLPSDRFFAERPEGSVSTLKIQRTQQEDSAVYLCASSLAVRGYEQYFGPGTRLTVT.